This T cell receptor beta chain is from a study of glioma-infiltrating T cells after dendritic cell vaccination. Across the study: The vaccine used monocyte-derived dendritic cells pulsed overnight with autologous tumor lysate.

Method: immunoSEQ multiplex PCR; TCRdb's copy keeps in-frame clones and lacks some. The sample gives about 82,000 clones, 70% to 90% of which show up once; about 3.2% is in the top ten. The CDR3 length is 11 residues. The ends were cut back, 3 bases at V and 7 bases at J, with 9 bases in the middle. Germline V gene sequence: CDR1 DFQATT, CDR2 SNEGSKA (reference sequence). The V call is TRBV20-1, the J call TRBJ2-5; no reliable D call. The TCR comes from a human donor with glioblastoma. The source was blood, collected before dendritic cell vaccination. The CDR3 sequence is CSARAPPTQYF. CDR3 in DNA: TGCAGTGCTAGGGCCCCCCCGACCCAGTACTTC.